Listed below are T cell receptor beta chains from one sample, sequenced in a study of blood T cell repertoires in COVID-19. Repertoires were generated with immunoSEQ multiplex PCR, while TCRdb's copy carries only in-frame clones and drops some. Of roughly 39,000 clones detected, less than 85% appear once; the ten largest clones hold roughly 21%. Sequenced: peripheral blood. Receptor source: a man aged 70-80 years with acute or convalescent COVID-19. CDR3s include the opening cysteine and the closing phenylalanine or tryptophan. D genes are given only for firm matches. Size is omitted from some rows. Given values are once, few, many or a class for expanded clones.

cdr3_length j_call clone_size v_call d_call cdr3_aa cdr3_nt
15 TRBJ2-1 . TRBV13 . CASSLWQGLYNEQFF TGTGCCAGCAGTCTGTGGCAGGGATTATACAATGAGCAGTTCTTC
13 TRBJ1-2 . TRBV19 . CASSYSVSYGYTF TGTGCCAGTAGTTACTCGGTTTCCTATGGCTACACCTTC
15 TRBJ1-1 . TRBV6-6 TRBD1 CASRGQGRMDTEAFF TGTGCCAGCAGGGGACAGGGGAGAATGGACACTGAAGCTTTCTTT
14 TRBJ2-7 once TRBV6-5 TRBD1 CASSYRTGGYEQYF TGTGCCAGCAGTTACCGGACAGGGGGGTACGAGCAGTACTTC
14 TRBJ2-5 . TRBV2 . CASGRQVTGETQYF TGTGCCAGCGGACGACAGGTCACGGGGGAGACCCAGTACTTC
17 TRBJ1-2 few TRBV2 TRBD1 CASSEMDGFQGAVGYTF TGTGCCAGCAGTGAGATGGATGGTTTCCAGGGGGCCGTGGGCTACACCTTC
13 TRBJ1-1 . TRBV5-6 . CASSLTGGSEAFF TGTGCCAGCAGCTTAACGGGGGGGTCTGAAGCTTTCTTT
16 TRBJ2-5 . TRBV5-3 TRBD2 CARSHRLAGSGETQYF TGTGCCAGAAGCCACAGACTAGCGGGAAGCGGAGAGACCCAGTACTTC
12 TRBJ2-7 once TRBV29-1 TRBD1 CSVARQGEPQYF TGCAGCGTTGCGCGGCAGGGGGAGCCTCAGTACTTC
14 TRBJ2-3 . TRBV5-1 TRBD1 CASRSDRVADTQYF TGCGCCAGCAGATCGGACAGGGTGGCAGATACGCAGTATTTT
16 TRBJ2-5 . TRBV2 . CASSERSGSFRETQYF TGTGCCAGCAGTGAAAGGAGCGGATCCTTCCGGGAGACCCAGTACTTC
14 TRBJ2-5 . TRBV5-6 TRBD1 CASSPGDRKETQYF TGTGCCAGCAGCCCCGGGGACAGAAAAGAGACCCAGTACTTC
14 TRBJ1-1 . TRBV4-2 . CASSQGTALGEAFF TGTGCCAGCAGCCAAGGCACGGCCCTGGGCGAAGCTTTCTTT
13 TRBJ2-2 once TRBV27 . CASSLLGSGELFF TGTGCCAGCAGTTTATTAGGGAGCGGGGAGCTGTTTTTT
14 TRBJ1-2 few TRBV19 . CASSPGVRGYGYTF TGTGCCAGTAGTCCCGGTGTGAGGGGGTATGGCTACACCTTC
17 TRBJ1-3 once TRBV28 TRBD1 CASSVSGSGQAGNTIYF TGTGCCAGCAGCGTTTCCGGATCAGGACAGGCTGGAAACACCATATATTTT
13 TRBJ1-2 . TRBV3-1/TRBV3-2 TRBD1 CASSQGQGSSYTF TGTGCCAGCAGCCAAGGACAGGGCTCAAGCTACACCTTC
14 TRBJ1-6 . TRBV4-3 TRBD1 CASSQQGQGSPLHF TGCGCCAGCAGCCAACAAGGACAGGGGTCACCCCTCCACTTT